Below are 29 T cell receptor beta chains sequenced from a single sample in a study of T-cell reconstitution after alpha-beta-depleted transplantation in children. Unique molecular identifiers tagged the TCRbeta library. One entry per CDR3 protein results from TCRdb running MiXCR on the PCR reads. The table has 300,000 to 400,000 distinct CDR3 sequences, 20% to 30% seen once. The sample consisted of PBMCs, mostly from graft donor cells, taken 180 days after TCRalphabeta/CD19-depleted stem cell transplant. These receptor sequences come from a male patient between 10 and 17 years old who had a stem cell transplant for acute lymphoblastic leukemia, so the T cells may come from the graft donor.

The V gene is TRBV18, the J gene TRBJ1-3; D is uncertain. V was pared by 0 bases and J by 0 bases, with 9 bases between. Germline CDR1 reads KGHSH; CDR2 reads LQKENI. The CDR3 has 16 residues. The CDR3 DNA reads as TGTGCCAGCTCACCACCGATGGCGGGCTCTGGAAACACCATATATTTT. This codes for CASSPPMAGSGNTIYF.

This clonotype was seen a handful of times. This chain joins TRBV6-5 and TRBJ2-2; 12 nucleotides line up with TRBD2. The germline CDR1 and CDR2 sequences are MNHEY and SVGAGI. The CDR3 has 17 amino acids. V shed 2 bases, J shed 4 bases, and the junction held 5 bases outside the gene matches. CDR3: CASSYGLAGWITGELFF. The DNA of the CDR3 is TGTGCCAGCAGTTACGGACTAGCGGGATGGATCACCGGGGAGCTGTTTTTT.

This chain connects TRBV12-3 or TRBV12-4 to TRBJ2-7; D is unclear. The CDR3 is 14 residues long. V was shortened by 5 bases and J by 0 bases, with 11 bases between the two germline ends. As DNA, the CDR3 is TGTGCCAGCAGTAGTCTCCACAGCTCCTACGAGCAGTACTTC. It encodes CASSSLHSSYEQYF.

The genes are TRBV5-1 and TRBJ2-5; D is perhaps TRBD2 (5 bases). Germline V gene lookup returns CDR1 SGHRS and CDR2 YFSETQ. V lost 8 bases to trimming and J lost 1 base, with 12 bases between them. The CDR3 loop spans 13 amino acids. CDR3 sequence (DNA): TGCGCCAGTTGCGGCGGGCCCCAAGAGACCCAGTACTTC. Amino acids: CASCGGPQETQYF.

This clonotype was counted only a few times. The chain recombines TRBV6-2 or TRBV6-3 with TRBJ1-3, with D perhaps matching TRBD1 (6 bases). The CDR3 loop spans 15 amino acids. Trimming took 5 bases from V and 3 from J, leaving 14 bases between them. Germline CDR1 reads MNHEY; CDR2 reads SVGEGT. For the CDR3, the DNA is TGTGCCAGCAGTCAACAGGGTGGTCGTGGAAACACCATATATTTT. Its translation is CASSQQGGRGNTIYF.

Many counts were recorded for this clonotype. CDR3 DNA sequence: TGTGCCACCAGCAGAGGAAGACAGGGATACGAGCAGTACTTC. This translates into CATSRGRQGYEQYF. V is TRBV15 and J is TRBJ2-7; TRBD1 matches at 7 bases. The CDR3 runs to 14 residues. Germline-derived CDR1 and CDR2 are LNHNV and YYDKDF (reference sequence). With 1 base clipped from V and 4 bases from J, the junction kept 4 bases outside the gene matches.

This clonotype was picked up a small number of times. V gene TRBV4-1 combines with J gene TRBJ2-7; 8 bases line up with TRBD2. Germline lookup yields CDR1 MGHRA and CDR2 YSYEKL. After removal of 1 base from V and 2 bases from J, the junction contained 4 bases not matched to a gene. The CDR3 spans 15 residues. For the CDR3, the DNA is TGCGCCAGCAGCCAAGTATCACTAGCGGCCTACGAGCAGTACTTC. Protein sequence: CASSQVSLAAYEQYF.

This chain joins TRBV20-1 and TRBJ2-7; the D gene could be TRBD1 or TRBD2 (5 bases each). CDR3 size: 12 residues. CDR1 and CDR2 from the germline V gene are DFQATT and SNEGSKA (reference sequence). The CDR3 DNA reads as TGCAGCTGCAAGGCAGGGAGATACGAGCAGTACTTC. Translation: CSCKAGRYEQYF.

This clonotype was seen only a few times. This chain links TRBV7-8 with TRBJ2-5; D gene uncertain. Deletions cut 3 bases from V and 5 bases from J, with 19 bases between. This CDR3 is 16 amino acids long. Germline V gene sequence: CDR1 SGHVS, CDR2 FQNEAQ. CDR3 DNA sequence: TGTGCCAGCAGCTTGAAGATGAATTTCGAGAAGGAGACCCAGTACTTC. The encoded protein is CASSLKMNFEKETQYF. Complete variable domain (other parts from reference TRBV7-8 and TRBJ2-5): GAGVSQSPRYKVAKRGQDVALRCDPISGHVSLFWYQQALGQGPEFLTYFQNEAQLDKSGLPSDRFFAERPEGSVSTLKIQRTQQEDSAVYLCASSLKMNFEKETQYFGPGTRLLVL.

This clonotype was detected only a few times. The J gene is TRBJ2-1, the V gene TRBV7-6; D is uncertain. In germline, CDR1 is SGHVS, CDR2 FNYEAQ. This CDR3 comprises 14 residues. V was pared by 2 bases and J by 9 bases, with 14 bases between. The CDR3 loop is CASSLQRYQPEQFF. The CDR3 DNA sequence: TGTGCCAGCAGCTTACAGCGATACCAACCTGAGCAGTTCTTC.

V and J are TRBV7-9 and TRBJ2-1, with 7 bases fitting TRBD1. The CDR3 is made up of 16 amino acids. In germline, CDR1 is SEHNR, CDR2 FQNEAQ (reference sequence). The trim removed 0 bases at V and 2 bases at J, leaving 4 bases unmatched. The CDR3 protein is CASSLADREPYNEQFF. DNA for the CDR3: TGTGCCAGCAGCTTAGCCGACAGGGAACCCTACAATGAGCAGTTCTTC.

There are many counts of this clonotype. The chain couples TRBV5-1 to TRBJ2-7, with 9 bases lining up with TRBD2. CDR1 is SGHRS and CDR2 is YFSETQ in the germline V gene. Trimming at V came to 3 bases and at J to 5 bases, leaving 6 bases not matched to a gene. The length of the CDR3 is 14 residues. The CDR3 region is CASSSLAGANEQYF. The CDR3 DNA reads TGCGCCAGCAGCTCATTAGCGGGAGCCAACGAGCAGTACTTC.

Ten or more counts support this clonotype. The chain employs TRBV29-1 and TRBJ2-7; D might be TRBD2 (6 bases). V was trimmed by 5 bases and J by 3 bases, leaving 17 bases between them. The CDR3 extends over 14 amino acids. The germline V gene has CDR1 SQVTM and CDR2 ANQGSEA. The CDR3 nucleotides read TGCAGCGTTAAGTATCGTTGGGGGGACTACGAGCAGTACTTC. This codes for CSVKYRWGDYEQYF.

In its sample, this clonotype was seen a few times. The chain combines TRBV5-1 with TRBJ2-1; D call uncertain. In germline, CDR1 is SGHRS, CDR2 YFSETQ. The CDR3 consists of 13 residues. Trimming removed 4 bases from V and 4 bases from J, with 9 bases in between. CDR3 region: CASSPGYYNEQFF. The CDR3 DNA sequence: TGCGCCAGCAGCCCCGGGTATTACAATGAGCAGTTCTTC.

This rearrangement joins TRBV28 to TRBJ2-7, with 8 positions matching TRBD1. The CDR3 runs to 15 residues. V shed 4 bases, J shed 4 bases, and the junction held 9 bases outside the gene matches. Germline assignment: CDR1 MDHEN and CDR2 SYDVKM. The CDR3 bases are TGTGCCAGCAGTTACAGGGGGAGTTCGGCGTACGAGCAGTACTTC. It codes for CASSYRGSSAYEQYF.

This chain joins TRBV7-3 and TRBJ2-1; 7 bases agree with TRBD2. The CDR3 is 14 residues long. J was trimmed by 10 bases and V by 2 bases; bases with no gene match: 8. Germline values: CDR1 SGHTA, CDR2 FQGTGA. The CDR3 DNA follows: TGTGCCAGCAGCTTAGGGACTGCGCGGGAGGAGCAGTTCTTC. Translated, it gives CASSLGTAREEQFF.

This CDR3 is CASSYPNLRDRGEKLFF. CDR3 DNA sequence: TGTGCCAGCAGTTACCCGAACCTCCGGGACAGGGGTGAAAAACTGTTTTTT. The rearrangement links TRBV6-5 to TRBJ1-4; 10 bases match TRBD1. J was trimmed by 7 bases and V by 2 bases; bases with no gene match: 10. CDR1 and CDR2 from the germline V gene are MNHEY and SVGAGI. The CDR3 loop spans 17 amino acids.

This sequence joins TRBV7-9 and TRBJ2-1; 10 positions match TRBD2. The CDR3 totals 16 residues. CDR1 is SEHNR, CDR2 FQNEAQ, per germline (reference sequence). Trimming took 0 bases from V and 6 from J; bases not matched to a gene: 5. CDR3 nucleotides: TGTGCCAGCAGCTTAGCGGGACTAGCGACTACCAATGAGCAGTTCTTC. Translation gives CASSLAGLATTNEQFF.

V is TRBV12-3 or TRBV12-4 and J is TRBJ2-2; 9 bases are a match to TRBD1. With 3 bases clipped from V and 4 bases from J, the junction kept 3 bases outside the gene matches. CDR3 length: 15 amino acids. The CDR3 sequence is CASSFRTGVTGELFF. In DNA, the CDR3 is TGTGCCAGCAGTTTTCGGACAGGGGTCACCGGGGAGCTGTTTTTT.

The chain carries TRBV19 and TRBJ2-7, with D perhaps given as TRBD1 or TRBD2 (6 bases each). This CDR3 is 15 amino acids long. Germline V gene data show CDR1 as LNHDA and CDR2 as SQIVND (reference sequence). The V end was cut by 5 bases, the J end by 2 bases, with 16 bases between. The CDR3 reads CASSRGGLATYEQYF. CDR3 DNA sequence: TGTGCCAGTAGTCGAGGGGGACTTGCGACCTACGAGCAGTACTTC. Full variable domain (remainder filled in from reference TRBV19 and TRBJ2-7): DGGITQSPKYLFRKEGQNVTLSCEQNLNHDAMYWYRQDPGQGLRLIYYSQIVNDFQKGDIAEGYSVSREKKESFPLTVTSAQKNPTAFYLCASSRGGLATYEQYFGPGTRLTVT.

The chain links TRBV28 to TRBJ1-2, with D maybe TRBD1 (6 bases). Trimming removed 3 bases from V and 6 bases from J, with 20 bases in between. The CDR3 is 16 residues long. CDR1 and CDR2 (germline): MDHEN, SYDVKM. CDR3 residues: CASSFFGRRGVDGYTF. The DNA of the CDR3 is TGTGCCAGCAGTTTTTTCGGACGCAGGGGAGTAGATGGCTACACCTTC.

Turning to this clonotype: One base away lies a much larger clone, so this may be a sequencing read error. The chain is built from TRBV12-3 or TRBV12-4 and TRBJ2-7; D unclear. Trimming left V 4 bases short and J 0 bases short, with 4 bases between. The CDR3 spans 12 residues. CDR3: CASSSVSYEQYF. The CDR3 bases are TGTGCCAGCAGTTCCGTCTCCTACGAGCAGTACTTC.

This clonotype was observed a few times. The rearrangement uses TRBV20-1 and TRBJ2-6; D might be TRBD1 (5 bases). V lost 2 bases and J lost 0, with 8 bases in between. The CDR3 is made up of 15 amino acids. Germline CDR1 and CDR2: DFQATT and SNEGSKA (reference sequence). The CDR3 spells CSARNGHSGANVLTF. DNA for the CDR3: TGCAGTGCTAGAAACGGACACTCTGGGGCCAACGTCCTGACTTTC.

This clonotype came up a few times. This chain connects TRBV6-5 to TRBJ1-1; TRBD1 agrees at 10 bases. The V gene end was trimmed by 2 bases and the J gene end by 4 bases; junction bases not matched to a gene: 10. This CDR3 has 17 residues. Looked up from germline, CDR1 is MNHEY and CDR2 is SVGAGI. The CDR3 spells CASSYPLLGTGATEAFF. CDR3 nucleotides: TGTGCCAGCAGTTACCCCCTATTGGGGACAGGGGCCACTGAAGCTTTCTTT.

This clonotype occurred a few times. The V and J genes are TRBV4-1 and TRBJ2-5, with D unresolved. The germline gives CDR1 MGHRA, CDR2 YSYEKL. There are 16 residues in the CDR3. V gave up 3 bases and J gave up 1 base, with 15 bases separating them. This CDR3 reads CASSQGKASIQETQYF. CDR3 bases: TGCGCCAGCAGCCAGGGAAAAGCGTCTATCCAAGAGACCCAGTACTTC.

This sequence joins TRBV10-2 and TRBJ2-1; D might be TRBD2 (6 bases). The germline gives CDR1 WSHSY, CDR2 SAAADI. Trimming took off 0 bases at V and 0 bases at J, with 24 bases between the two ends. The CDR3 is 21 residues long. CDR3 residues: CASSESLWQQLASSSYNEQFF. The CDR3 bases are TGCGCCAGCAGTGAGTCTTTGTGGCAACAGCTAGCGTCGAGCTCCTACAATGAGCAGTTCTTC.

This clonotype was seen a few times. The rearrangement links TRBV5-4 to TRBJ1-1, with D maybe TRBD1 (5 bases). The CDR3 has 15 amino acids. Germline CDR1 is SGHNT and CDR2 is YYREEE (reference sequence). V gave up 0 bases and J gave up 0 bases, with 9 bases separating them. DNA of the CDR3: TGTGCCAGCAGCTTGGAGGGACGGATGAACACTGAAGCTTTCTTT. This translates into CASSLEGRMNTEAFF. Full variable domain (outside the CDR3, taken from reference TRBV5-4 and TRBJ1-1): ETGVTQSPTHLIKTRGQQVTLRCSSQSGHNTVSWYQQALGQGPQFIFQYYREEENGRGNFPPRFSGLQFPNYSSELNVNALELDDSALYLCASSLEGRMNTEAFFGQGTRLTVV.

This clonotype has a handful of counts. The genes are TRBV19 and TRBJ1-5, with TRBD1 matching 10 bases. The germline gives CDR1 LNHDA, CDR2 SQIVND (reference sequence). The length of the CDR3 is 16 residues. Trimming cost V 6 bases and J 6 bases; bases outside gene matches: 11. Here the CDR3 DNA reads TGTGCCAGTAGGCCTCGACAGGGGGCGGGAGGTCAGCCCCAGCATTTT. It encodes CASRPRQGAGGQPQHF.

A single count supports this clonotype. A clone one base away is much larger, so this may be a read error. The rearrangement links TRBV10-3 to TRBJ2-5; D might be TRBD1 or TRBD2, each matching 5 bases. Germline V CDR1 and CDR2: ENHRY, SYGVKD. V gave up 5 bases and J gave up 0 bases, with 16 bases separating them. The CDR3 spans 16 residues. This CDR3 is CAISKGRTSYQETQYF. In DNA, the CDR3 is TGTGCCATCAGTAAGGGGCGGACTTCGTACCAAGAGACCCAGTACTTC.